Sequencing of this T cell receptor beta chain was carried out in a study of cytomegalovirus exposure and HLA in healthy donors. Study-level points and caveats: Investigators reported 150 to 200 TCR beta chains as tied to cytomegalovirus. Most TCR sequences proved rare, with some public TCRs found in many donors. Three chains tied to CMV proved CMV antigen-specific in vitro. Most of the TCR beta V segments (in an earlier analysis) were productive either about 87% or about 30% of the time.

It was with 60 Vbeta and 13 Jbeta primers that the PCR ran. Produced via immunoSEQ multiplex PCR; TCRdb's table is partial and in-frame only. The sample yields some 170,000 clones, roughly 80% seen once. This CDR3 has 15 amino acids. CDR1 is SEHNR and CDR2 is FQNEAQ in the germline V gene (reference sequence). V lost 5 bases, J lost 6 bases, and 19 bases lay in between. Regarding this clone: No antigen is known for it.

The TCR comes from a girl aged 10 to 17 in good health and CMV-seropositive. The sequenced sample consisted of PBMCs. This chain connects TRBV7-9 to TRBJ1-2; maybe TRBD1 (5 bases). The DNA for the CDR3 is TGTGCCAGCAGCCATGGTGGGGCAGGAGGGAATGGCTACACCTTC. It encodes CASSHGGAGGNGYTF. The full variable domain, rest sourced from reference TRBV7-9 and TRBJ1-2, is DTGVSQNPRHKITKRGQNVTFRCDPISEHNRLYWYRQTLGQGPEFLTYFQNEAQLEKSRLLSDRFSAERPKGSFSTLEIQRTEQGDSAMYLCASSHGGAGGNGYTFGSGTRLTVV.